This entry concerns a single TCR beta chain. Its antigen is undetermined. The sample originates from a study of T cells expressing NK-cell markers. Study-level points and caveats: One observes that, in a handful of donors, these clonotypes were also the leading ones within the CD3+CD56-NKG2C+ fraction.

The CDR3 contains 16 residues. Germline CDR1 and CDR2: SQVTM and ANQGSEA. Researchers built TCR beta cDNA using 5'RACE template switching with UMIs. No DNA is given; TCRdb re-called the 5' RACE reads and lists each CDR3 protein once. The listing contains approximately 420,000 distinct CDR3 sequences. The material sequenced was blood T cells: a sorted CD56 or NKG2C T cell subset, CD4+ or CD8+ T cells, or bulk PBMC T cells (not recorded which). The V and J genes are TRBV29-1 and TRBJ1-2; TCRdb's D call of TRBD1 is untestable without DNA. This sequence originates from a woman aged 45-65 years in good health. CDR3 residues: CSVVVSGGTGFGGYTF.